This passage covers 26 T cell receptor beta chains from one sample sequenced in a study of control samples from healthy donors and cancer patients. The data were produced by immunoSEQ multiplex PCR, yet TCRdb's version contains in-frame clones alone and is incomplete. Of roughly 200,000 clones in the sample, about nine tenths were seen once. Sequenced material: blood. The origin of the receptors is a man aged 25 to 45 in good health.

The V gene is TRBV7-9, the J gene TRBJ1-4; possibly TRBD1 for D (6 bases). The CDR3 extends over 13 amino acids. V lost 6 bases and J 7 bases, leaving 12 bases between the germline ends. Germline CDR1 is SEHNR and CDR2 is FQNEAQ (reference sequence). The CDR3 loop reads CASREEGGEKLFF. In nucleotides, the CDR3 is TGTGCCAGCAGGGAAGAGGGGGGTGAAAAACTGTTTTTT.

The gene calls are TRBV11-1 and TRBJ2-1; 9 bases line up with TRBD1. The CDR3 runs 13 residues. J gave up 8 bases and V 1 base, and 0 bases lay outside the gene matches. Germline V gene lookup returns CDR1 SGHAT and CDR2 FQDESV (reference sequence). As DNA, the CDR3 is TGTGCCAGCAGCTTAGACAGGGGGCATGAGCAGTTCTTC. It yields the protein CASSLDRGHEQFF.

V is TRBV7-3 and J is TRBJ2-2; D is unclear. Germline V lookup: CDR1 SGHTA, CDR2 FQGTGA. The CDR3 runs to 15 residues. V lost 2 bases and J lost 2, with 9 bases in between. The CDR3 loop reads CASSLSGTNTGELFF. The CDR3 DNA reads as TGTGCCAGCAGCTTATCGGGCACAAACACCGGGGAGCTGTTTTTT.

This sequence joins TRBV6-1 and TRBJ1-5, with 11 bases fitting TRBD1. The germline gives CDR1 MNHNS, CDR2 SASEGT. The length of the CDR3 is 15 residues. Germline trimming cut 3 bases from V and 8 bases from J; bases unmatched to any gene: 6. This CDR3 reads CASSDLGQGAEPQHF. The CDR3 coding sequence is TGTGCCAGCAGTGACCTCGGACAGGGGGCTGAGCCCCAGCATTTT.

This clone was recorded many times. This same CDR3 is encoded by further DNA sequences in the sample. This chain joins TRBV24-1 and TRBJ1-2; D is unclear. Between the trimmed V and J ends, which lost 4 bases and 7 bases, there was a span of 6 bases. The CDR3 is 11 amino acids. Per germline, CDR1 KGHDR and CDR2 SFDVKD. CDR3 in amino acids: CATSDLGGYTF. The CDR3 DNA sequence: TGTGCCACCAGTGACTTGGGTGGCTACACCTTC.

V gene TRBV27 combines with J gene TRBJ1-5; D gene ambiguous. The germline V and J ends were trimmed by 5 bases and 0 bases, with 14 bases remaining between them. Germline CDR1 reads MNHEY; CDR2 reads SMNVEV (reference sequence). This CDR3 region has 16 residues. The CDR3 sequence is CASSPRTGISNQPQHF. DNA of the CDR3: TGTGCCAGCAGTCCTAGGACGGGAATTAGCAATCAGCCCCAGCATTTT.

The rearrangement uses TRBV6-5 and TRBJ1-5; the D gene is possibly TRBD1 (5 bases). Deletions cut 5 bases from V and 4 bases from J, with 15 bases between. The CDR3 consists of 15 residues. Germline CDR1 and CDR2: MNHEY and SVGAGI. The CDR3 loop reads CASSPTGAWNQPQHF. Here the CDR3 DNA reads TGTGCCAGCAGTCCTACCGGGGCCTGGAATCAGCCCCAGCATTTT.

This chain joins TRBV6-5 and TRBJ2-1; TRBD1 matches 8 bases. There are 15 residues in the CDR3. The V gene's germline CDR1 is MNHEY and CDR2 SVGAGI. J was trimmed by 8 bases and V by 5 bases; bases with no gene match: 11. The CDR3 loop is CASSTRSQGVDEQFF. CDR3 DNA sequence: TGTGCCAGCAGTACCCGGTCACAGGGGGTCGATGAGCAGTTCTTC.

V is TRBV6-5 and J is TRBJ2-2; unclear D gene. The CDR3 spans 14 residues. The V and J ends lost 6 bases and 3 bases respectively, with 11 bases between them. Germline-derived CDR1 and CDR2 are MNHEY and SVGAGI. CDR3 sequence (DNA): TGTGCCAGCAGGCCGGTACGCCACACCGGGGAGCTGTTTTTT. Protein: CASRPVRHTGELFF.

J is TRBJ1-2 and V is TRBV5-1; D remains unclear. The length of the CDR3 is 15 residues. The V gene lost 0 bases and the J gene lost 7 bases, with 16 bases spanning the gap. Germline CDR1 and CDR2: SGHRS and YFSETQ. Written as DNA, the CDR3 is TGCGCCAGCAGCTTGGACGGGAGAAGGGAAGGTGGCTACACCTTC. Protein: CASSLDGRREGGYTF.

V and J are TRBV6-6 and TRBJ2-7; TRBD1 is a possible D gene (6 bases). Germline V gene lookup returns CDR1 MNHNY and CDR2 SVGAGI (reference sequence). V dropped 5 bases and J dropped 1 base, with 15 bases sitting between them. This CDR3 has 15 amino acids. The CDR3 DNA sequence: TGTGCCAGCAGTACCCCAGGACAGCCTTCCTACGAGCAGTACTTC. It yields the protein CASSTPGQPSYEQYF.

The gene calls are TRBV5-1 and TRBJ1-1, with D perhaps TRBD1 (6 bases). Between the trimmed V and J ends, which lost 5 bases and 3 bases, there was a span of 17 bases. The CDR3 totals 15 residues. The germline gives CDR1 SGHRS, CDR2 YFSETQ. CDR3 bases: TGCGCCAGCAGGCCGGAGGGGCAGGGGTACACTGAAGCTTTCTTT. Amino acids: CASRPEGQGYTEAFF.

This chain joins TRBV6-5 and TRBJ1-6, with unresolved D. Between the trimmed V and J ends, which lost 4 bases and 6 bases, there was a span of 7 bases. The CDR3 sequence is 13 residues long. Germline assignment: CDR1 MNHEY and CDR2 SVGAGI. CDR3 residues: CASSWASNSPLHF. The CDR3 DNA follows: TGTGCCAGCAGTTGGGCCAGTAATTCACCCCTCCACTTT.

The gene calls are TRBV7-9 and TRBJ1-2; 8 bases are shared with TRBD1. Germline loops: CDR1 SEHNR, CDR2 FQNEAQ (reference sequence). The length of the CDR3 is 18 residues. J lost 5 bases, V lost 2 bases, and 16 bases had no gene match. The chain's CDR3 is CASSLKGYPGGLWYGYTF. DNA for the CDR3: TGTGCCAGCAGCTTAAAGGGATACCCAGGGGGCTTATGGTATGGCTACACCTTC. Looking up the rest from reference TRBV7-9 and TRBJ1-2 gives the full variable domain: DTGVSQNPRHKITKRGQNVTFRCDPISEHNRLYWYRQTLGQGPEFLTYFQNEAQLEKSRLLSDRFSAERPKGSFSTLEIQRTEQGDSAMYLCASSLKGYPGGLWYGYTFGSGTRLTVV.

The chain uses TRBV14 and TRBJ1-2; TRBD1 matches 10 bases. V lost 4 bases and J lost 5; bases outside the gene matches: 7. CDR3 size: 15 residues. Per germline, CDR1 SGHDN and CDR2 FVKESK. CDR3 nucleotides: TGTGCCAGCAGCCTCGGACAGGGGGGGCTTTATGGCTACACCTTC. Translated: CASSLGQGGLYGYTF.

CDR3 coding DNA: TGTGCCAGCAGCCAAGAGCGTAACGGGGGGTATGGCTACACCTTC. Amino acids: CASSQERNGGYGYTF. This chain joins TRBV3-1 (or the pseudogene TRBV3-2) and TRBJ1-2, with D maybe TRBD1 (5 bases). This CDR3 is built from 15 residues. CDR1 is LGHDT and CDR2 is YNNKEL in the germline V gene (reference sequence). V dropped 0 bases and J dropped 5 bases, with 13 bases sitting between them.

The chain is built from TRBV12-3 or TRBV12-4 and TRBJ1-1; 7 bases are shared with TRBD1. The CDR3 runs 13 residues. J was trimmed by 4 bases and V by 6 bases; bases with no gene match: 5. CDR3 in amino acids: CASSLQGRTEAFF. The DNA for the CDR3 is TGTGCCAGCAGCTTACAGGGGCGCACTGAAGCTTTCTTT.

V and J are TRBV7-3 and TRBJ1-5; no clear D gene. Looked up from germline, CDR1 is SGHTA and CDR2 is FQGTGA. The CDR3 has 13 residues. With 1 base removed from V and 0 bases from J, the gap between germline ends came to 1 base. CDR3 nucleotide sequence: TGTGCCAGCAGCTTAAATAGCAATCAGCCCCAGCATTTT. Translation gives CASSLNSNQPQHF.

This clone has a handful of counts. The chain uses TRBV7-3 and TRBJ1-1; the D is unclear. Trimming pared 1 base from V and 0 bases from J, leaving 6 bases between. Germline V gene data show CDR1 as SGHTA and CDR2 as FQGTGA. The CDR3 is 14 amino acids. CDR3 nucleotide sequence: TGTGCCAGCAGCTTAAGGGCAGTGAACACTGAAGCTTTCTTT. Amino acid sequence: CASSLRAVNTEAFF.

The V gene is TRBV18, the J gene TRBJ1-2; no reliable D call. CDR3 size: 14 residues. Germline V CDR1 and CDR2: KGHSH, LQKENI. With 0 bases removed from V and 6 bases from J, the gap between germline ends came to 11 bases. The CDR3 loop reads CASSPPAGVDGYTF. The CDR3 region has the DNA TGTGCCAGCTCACCACCGGCCGGGGTGGATGGCTACACCTTC.

V gene TRBV11-3 combines with J gene TRBJ2-7; D is undetermined. V lost 1 base, J lost 3 bases, and 7 bases lay in between. Germline CDR1 SGHNT, CDR2 YENEEA. This CDR3 region has 13 residues. The CDR3 loop reads CASSLGPGYEQYF. Here the CDR3 DNA reads TGTGCCAGCAGCTTAGGACCAGGCTACGAGCAGTACTTC. The full variable domain, with the rest looked up from reference TRBV11-3 and TRBJ2-7, is EAGVVQSPRYKIIEKKQPVAFWCNPISGHNTLYWYLQNLGQGPELLIRYENEEAVDDSQLPKDRFSAERLKGVDSTLKIQPAELGDSAVYLCASSLGPGYEQYFGPGTRLTVT.

The gene calls are TRBV7-9 and TRBJ2-7; 9 nucleotides match TRBD2. This CDR3 is built from 15 residues. Looked up from germline, CDR1 is SEHNR and CDR2 is FQNEAQ (reference sequence). The trim removed 3 bases at V and 2 bases at J, leaving 5 bases unmatched. In DNA form, the CDR3 reads TGTGCCAGCAGCTTTGGCGGGGGGGCCGCCTACGAGCAGTACTTC. This codes for CASSFGGGAAYEQYF.

This rearrangement joins TRBV2 to TRBJ2-6; D possibly corresponds to TRBD1 (5 bases). V dropped 4 bases and J dropped 4 bases, with 11 bases sitting between them. This CDR3 region has 15 residues. CDR1 SNHLY and CDR2 FYNNEI come from the germline V gene. The CDR3 sequence: CASSASGYGANVLTF. The CDR3 region has the DNA TGTGCCAGCAGTGCTTCAGGGTACGGGGCCAACGTCCTGACTTTC.

V usage is TRBV2 and J usage is TRBJ1-1, with a possible D match to TRBD1 (5 bases). The CDR3 sequence is 16 residues long. Germline-derived CDR1 and CDR2 are SNHLY and FYNNEI. V dropped 3 bases and J dropped 7 bases, with 21 bases sitting between them. As DNA, the CDR3 is TGTGCCAGCAGTGAGGATCTCCCAGGGAGAGGCGGTGAAGCTTTCTTT. Translated, it gives CASSEDLPGRGGEAFF.

The chain is built from TRBV7-2 and TRBJ1-3; no clear D gene. Between the trimmed V and J ends, which lost 0 bases and 4 bases, there was a span of 13 bases. This CDR3 comprises 16 residues. The germline CDR1 and CDR2 sequences are SGHTA and FQGNSA. The CDR3, as DNA: TGTGCCAGCAGCTTAGCTTGGACCCCGGGGGGAAACACCATATATTTT. Encoded protein: CASSLAWTPGGNTIYF.

This chain joins TRBV6-5 and TRBJ1-1; D might be TRBD1 (5 bases). The V and J ends lost 7 bases and 7 bases respectively, with 13 bases between them. CDR1 is MNHEY, CDR2 SVGAGI, per germline. The CDR3 is 12 amino acids. The CDR3 sequence: CASTGGAGEAFF. The DNA for the CDR3 is TGTGCCAGCACGGGGGGAGCCGGTGAAGCTTTCTTT.